This T cell receptor (beta chain) was documented in a study of blood T cell repertoires in COVID-19. Looking at the study overall: From the United States, Italy and Spain came samples of acute and convalescent COVID-19. PBMCs, B-cell-depleted T cells, or T cells were the source of the cDNA or gDNA that made up the material.

The length of the CDR3 is 16 residues. Germline V gene lookup returns CDR1 MNHEY and CDR2 SMNVEV (reference sequence). V gave up 4 bases and J gave up 5 bases; unmatched junction bases: 7. In the original workflow: For nucleated cells, counts were estimated from reference gene primer amplification. Only in-frame clones appear in the TCRdb table, and some are missing; sequencing was by immunoSEQ multiplex PCR. V, J and clone size reflect that table, while D and trimming were determined from the DNA. This table has 200,000 to 250,000 clones, roughly 87% appearing once. Material: peripheral blood. The source is a woman aged 18-29 years who had recovered from COVID-19. This chain links TRBV27 with TRBJ1-5; 11 nucleotides match TRBD1. The CDR3: CASSSADRGRDQPQHF. For the CDR3, the DNA is TGTGCCAGCAGTTCGGCGGACAGGGGGCGGGATCAGCCCCAGCATTTT.